This T cell receptor (beta chain) came from a study of T cells after yellow fever vaccination. The CDR3 is 14 amino acids. CDR1 is SGHRS and CDR2 is YFSETQ in the germline V gene. V lost 4 bases to trimming and J lost 7 bases, with 17 bases between them. As regards this clonotype: Its target is unknown.

Findings and limits, study-wide: Though it reached lower strength, the secondary response hit its peak faster, day 5 versus 15.

As TCR cDNA was made by 5'RACE template switching, a universal primer site and UMIs were added. TCRdb ran MiXCR on the 5' RACE reads and lists one entry per CDR3 protein. The sample has over 300,000 distinct CDR3 sequences, 6.8% seen once. Material: PBMCs, obtained 35 to 50 days after the first yellow fever vaccination. The chain links TRBV5-1 to TRBJ1-1; weak D call: TRBD1 (6 bases). The TCR was taken from a man younger than 35 who received the YFV17D yellow fever vaccine. The CDR3 protein is CASSPVLTGIEAFF. In nucleotides, the CDR3 is TGCGCCAGCAGCCCAGTTTTAACAGGGATTGAAGCTTTCTTT. The full variable domain, with the rest looked up from reference TRBV5-1 and TRBJ1-1, is KAGVTQTPRYLIKTRGQQVTLSCSPISGHRSVSWYQQTPGQGLQFLFEYFSETQRNKGNFPGRFSGRQFSNSRSEMNVSTLELGDSALYLCASSPVLTGIEAFFGQGTRLTVV.